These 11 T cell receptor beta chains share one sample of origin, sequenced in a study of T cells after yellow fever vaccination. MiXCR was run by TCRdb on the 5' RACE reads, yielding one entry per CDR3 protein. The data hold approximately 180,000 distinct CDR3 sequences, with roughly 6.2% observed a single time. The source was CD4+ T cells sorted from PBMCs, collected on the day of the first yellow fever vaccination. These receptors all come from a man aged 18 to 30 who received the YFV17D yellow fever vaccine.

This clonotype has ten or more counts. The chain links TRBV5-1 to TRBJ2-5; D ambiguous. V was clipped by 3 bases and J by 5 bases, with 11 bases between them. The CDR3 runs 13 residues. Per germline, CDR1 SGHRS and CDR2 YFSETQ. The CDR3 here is CASSSLSGETQYF. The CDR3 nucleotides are TGCGCCAGCAGCTCCTTATCCGGGGAGACCCAGTACTTC.

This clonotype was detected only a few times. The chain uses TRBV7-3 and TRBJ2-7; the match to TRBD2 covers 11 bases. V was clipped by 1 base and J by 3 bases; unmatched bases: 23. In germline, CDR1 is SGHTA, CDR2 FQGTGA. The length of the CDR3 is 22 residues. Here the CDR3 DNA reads TGTGCCAGCAGCTTAATCATGGGAAGGCTAGCGGGGGGCAAGATAACCTTCTACGAGCAGTACTTC. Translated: CASSLIMGRLAGGKITFYEQYF.

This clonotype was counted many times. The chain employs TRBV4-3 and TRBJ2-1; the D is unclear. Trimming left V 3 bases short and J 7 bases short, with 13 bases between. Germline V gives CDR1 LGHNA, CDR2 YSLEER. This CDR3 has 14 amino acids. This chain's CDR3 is CASSQGYSGNEQFF. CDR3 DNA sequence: TGCGCCAGCAGCCAGGGGTATAGTGGGAATGAGCAGTTCTTC.

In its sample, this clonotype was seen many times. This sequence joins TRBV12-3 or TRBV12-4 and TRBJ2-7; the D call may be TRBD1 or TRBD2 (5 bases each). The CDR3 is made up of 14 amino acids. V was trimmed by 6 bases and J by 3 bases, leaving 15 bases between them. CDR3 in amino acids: CASSLGPRGYEQYV. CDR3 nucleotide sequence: TGTGCCAGCAGCCTGGGACCCCGAGGCTACGAGCAGTACGTC.

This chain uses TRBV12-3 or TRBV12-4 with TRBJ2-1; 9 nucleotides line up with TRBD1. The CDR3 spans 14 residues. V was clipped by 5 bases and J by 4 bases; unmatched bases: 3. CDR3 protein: CASSTDRGYNEQFF. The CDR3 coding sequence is TGTGCCAGCAGTACGGACAGGGGTTACAATGAGCAGTTCTTC.

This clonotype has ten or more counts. The CDR3 is CAISEQGGTEAFF. CDR3 nucleotide sequence: TGTGCCATCAGTGAGCAGGGCGGCACTGAAGCTTTCTTT. The chain joins TRBV10-3 to TRBJ1-1, with a possible D match to TRBD1 (5 bases). The CDR3 length is 13 residues. Germline values: CDR1 ENHRY, CDR2 SYGVKD. Trimming took off 2 bases at V and 4 bases at J, with 8 bases between the two ends.

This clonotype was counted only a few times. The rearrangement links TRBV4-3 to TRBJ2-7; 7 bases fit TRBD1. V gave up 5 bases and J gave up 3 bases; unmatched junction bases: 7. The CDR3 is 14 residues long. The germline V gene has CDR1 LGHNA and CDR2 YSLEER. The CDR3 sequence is CASSYAQGHYEQYF. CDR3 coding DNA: TGCGCCAGCAGCTACGCACAGGGGCACTACGAGCAGTACTTC.

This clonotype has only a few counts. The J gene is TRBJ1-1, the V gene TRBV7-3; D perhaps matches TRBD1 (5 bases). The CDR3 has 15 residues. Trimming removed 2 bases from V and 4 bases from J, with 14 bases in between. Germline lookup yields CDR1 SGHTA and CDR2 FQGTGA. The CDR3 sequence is CASSLSGALGTEAFF. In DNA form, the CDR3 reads TGTGCCAGCAGCTTATCCGGGGCCCTGGGCACTGAAGCTTTCTTT. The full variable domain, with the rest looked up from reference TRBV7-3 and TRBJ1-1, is GAGVSQTPSNKVTEKGKYVELRCDPISGHTALYWYRQSLGQGPEFLIYFQGTGAADDSGLPNDRFFAVRPEGSVSTLKIQRTERGDSAVYLCASSLSGALGTEAFFGQGTRLTVV.

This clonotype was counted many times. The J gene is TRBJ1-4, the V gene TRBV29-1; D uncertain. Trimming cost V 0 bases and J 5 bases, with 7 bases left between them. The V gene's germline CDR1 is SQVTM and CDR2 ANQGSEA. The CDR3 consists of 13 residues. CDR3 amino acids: CSVEEGRNEKLFF. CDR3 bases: TGCAGCGTTGAAGAAGGAAGAAATGAAAAACTGTTTTTT.

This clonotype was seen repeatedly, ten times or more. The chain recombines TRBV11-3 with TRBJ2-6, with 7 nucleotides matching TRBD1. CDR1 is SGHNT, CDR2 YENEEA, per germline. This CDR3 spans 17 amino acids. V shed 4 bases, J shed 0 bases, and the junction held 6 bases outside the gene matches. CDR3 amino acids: CASSSKTGSSGANVLTF. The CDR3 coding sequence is TGTGCCAGCAGCTCAAAGACAGGGAGCTCTGGGGCCAACGTCCTGACTTTC.

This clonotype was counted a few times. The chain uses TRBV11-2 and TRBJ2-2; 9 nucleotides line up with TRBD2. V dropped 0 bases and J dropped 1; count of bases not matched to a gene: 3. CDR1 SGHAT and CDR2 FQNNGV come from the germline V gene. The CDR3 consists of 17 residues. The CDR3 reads CASSLDWTSVNTGELFF. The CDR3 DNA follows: TGTGCCAGCAGCTTAGACTGGACTAGCGTGAACACCGGGGAGCTGTTTTTT.